The source of this T cell receptor beta chain is a study of T cell responses to AZD1222 COVID-19 vaccine. Broader study findings: Repertoire sampling was restricted to post-peak T cell response timepoints. Mostly white British, mostly female donors; authors suggested clonal diversity may be underestimated.

The method was immunoSEQ multiplex PCR; TCRdb's version includes in-frame clones alone and lacks a portion of them. The table shows 70,000 to 95,000 clones, with roughly nine tenths occurring only once. The CDR3 has 11 residues. V dropped 5 bases and J dropped 3 bases, with 5 bases sitting between them. Germline values: CDR1 SNHLY, CDR2 FYNNEI. Regarding this clone: Its antigen is currently unknown.

Pooled together were second doses at about 4 or about 12 weeks. This sequence was found in an adult who received the AZD1222 COVID-19 vaccine. The specimen comprised peripheral blood, sampled 28 days after the second AZD1222 dose. This chain connects TRBV2 to TRBJ2-7; D gene unclear. CDR3 DNA: TGTGCCAGCAGTATTGACTACGAGCAGTACTTC. It codes for CASSIDYEQYF.